These 29 T cell receptor beta chains originate from one sample sequenced in a study of graft-versus-host responses after intestinal transplantation. The antigens of these receptors remain unknown. Clones were sequenced by immunoSEQ multiplex PCR, and TCRdb holds only the in-frame ones, with some missing. Altogether roughly 110,000 clones are present, about 91% being singletons, with the ten largest covering around 0.73%. Sequenced material: unstimulated CD4+ T cells sorted from spleen or lymph node cells, taken before transplant. The receptors stem from a human donor who was the organ donor for an intestinal transplant.

The V gene is TRBV19, the J gene TRBJ1-1; TRBD1 might be the D (5 bases). Trimming took 3 bases from V and 11 from J, leaving 13 bases between them. Per the germline V gene, CDR1 is LNHDA and CDR2 is SQIVND (reference sequence). This CDR3 is 12 amino acids long. The CDR3 coding sequence is TGTGCCAGTAGTATTAGAGGGGATGAGGCTTTCTTT. This gives the protein CASSIRGDEAFF.

The chain recombines TRBV5-6 with TRBJ2-1; perhaps TRBD1 as D (5 bases). V lost 3 bases and J lost 0, with 13 bases in between. This CDR3 contains 16 residues. Germline V gives CDR1 SGHDT, CDR2 YYEEEE. CDR3 loop: CASSYGDSRSYNEQFF. The CDR3 DNA is TGTGCCAGCAGCTACGGAGACAGCCGCTCCTACAATGAGCAGTTCTTC.

The CDR3 region has the DNA TGCGCCAGCAGCTCCGGACAGGGAACAACTAATGAAAAACTGTTTTTT. Its translation: CASSSGQGTTNEKLFF. The chain carries TRBV5-1 and TRBJ1-4; TRBD1 matches 8 bases. The CDR3 is made up of 16 amino acids. V dropped 3 bases and J dropped 0; count of bases not matched to a gene: 4. Germline V gives CDR1 SGHRS, CDR2 YFSETQ.

In its sample, this clone was seen a few times. Its ends do not fully match the called genes, so a read error is possible. This rearrangement joins TRBV7-7 to TRBJ2-3; unclear D gene. The CDR3 is 13 residues long. Germline loops: CDR1 SSHAT, CDR2 FNYEAQ (reference sequence). The DNA of the CDR3 is TGTGCTAGCAGCCCCTCCCAGATAGATACGCAGTATTTT. It yields the protein CASSPSQIDTQYF.

CDR3 sequence: CASSLGQGAKNIQYF. The CDR3 DNA sequence: TGCGCCAGCAGCTTGGGACAGGGGGCCAAAAACATTCAGTACTTC. The V gene is TRBV5-1, the J gene TRBJ2-4, with 8 bases fitting TRBD1. Germline assignment: CDR1 SGHRS and CDR2 YFSETQ. The CDR3 runs 15 residues. V lost 0 bases, J lost 1 base, and 0 bases stayed unmatched.

This chain uses TRBV4-1 with TRBJ2-5; 13 positions match TRBD2. This CDR3 contains 16 residues. Germline V lookup: CDR1 MGHRA, CDR2 YSYEKL. V gave up 1 base and J gave up 2 bases; unmatched junction bases: 1. This CDR3 reads CASSQVTSGGQETQYF. The CDR3 region has the DNA TGCGCCAGCAGCCAAGTGACTAGCGGGGGGCAAGAGACCCAGTACTTC.

J is TRBJ1-2 and V is TRBV14; 8 bases match TRBD1. CDR3 length equals 15 residues. Germline CDR1 reads SGHDN; CDR2 reads FVKESK. Trimming removed 3 bases from V and 1 base from J; junction bases left unmatched: 4. The CDR3 reads CASSQHRGINYGYTF. For the CDR3, the DNA is TGTGCCAGCAGCCAGCACAGGGGGATTAACTATGGCTACACCTTC.

The genes are TRBV5-5 and TRBJ2-2; D might be TRBD1 or TRBD2, each matching 5 bases. Germline lookup yields CDR1 SGHKS and CDR2 YYEKEE (reference sequence). V was pared by 0 bases and J by 5 bases, with 11 bases between. The CDR3 runs to 15 residues. The CDR3 region has the DNA TGTGCCAGCAGCTTGGCGGGACGGAAAACCGGGGAGCTGTTTTTT. The encoded protein is CASSLAGRKTGELFF.

The V call is TRBV6-7, the J call TRBJ2-3, with 12 bases that match TRBD2. TRBV6-7 is assigned to the ORF class and has an uncertain function. CDR3 length: 17 amino acids. Trimming at V came to 4 bases and at J to 5 bases, leaving 10 bases not matched to a gene. The CDR3, as DNA: TGTGCCAGCAGTTCCGACCTAGCGGGGGGGAATGAAGATACGCAGTATTTT. Residues: CASSSDLAGGNEDTQYF.

In its sample, this clone was seen a few times. The chain links TRBV5-1 to TRBJ1-2; 7 bases are shared with TRBD1. From germline, CDR1 is SGHRS and CDR2 YFSETQ. CDR3 length: 17 residues. V dropped 4 bases and J dropped 0; count of bases not matched to a gene: 12. CDR3 DNA sequence: TGCGCCAGCAGCGAGGGTGGGACAGTCCTCACTAACTATGGCTACACCTTC. This gives the protein CASSEGGTVLTNYGYTF.

This chain connects TRBV6-6 to TRBJ1-3, with D maybe TRBD1 (5 bases). CDR1 is MNHNY and CDR2 is SVGAGI in the germline V gene (reference sequence). The V end was cut by 2 bases, the J end by 0 bases, with 8 bases between. CDR3 length: 15 residues. CDR3 nucleotide sequence: TGTGCCAGCAGTTACATCCAGGGCTCTGGAAACACCATATATTTT. Protein: CASSYIQGSGNTIYF.

The rearrangement uses TRBV19 and TRBJ1-5, with D unresolved. CDR3 length: 14 amino acids. The germline gives CDR1 LNHDA, CDR2 SQIVND (reference sequence). V gave up 4 bases and J gave up 0 bases, with 7 bases separating them. CDR3 sequence (DNA): TGTGCCAGTAGTAAGGCAGCTAGCAATCAGCCCCAGCATTTT. Translating it yields CASSKAASNQPQHF.

This clone was seen only a few times. Other DNA sequences in the same sample also yield this CDR3. V gene TRBV15 combines with J gene TRBJ1-5, with unresolved D. V was clipped by 0 bases and J by 7 bases, with 7 bases between them. Germline-derived CDR1 and CDR2 are LNHNV and YYDKDF (reference sequence). This CDR3 contains 13 residues. The CDR3 protein is CATSRDLGQPQHF. CDR3 bases: TGTGCCACCAGCAGAGATTTGGGACAGCCCCAGCATTTT.

V gene TRBV6-5 combines with J gene TRBJ1-5; D unresolved. The CDR3 has 13 amino acids. The germline CDR1 and CDR2 sequences are MNHEY and SVGAGI. V was pared by 5 bases and J by 5 bases, with 10 bases between. The CDR3 protein is CASSRVDYQPQHF. CDR3 in DNA: TGTGCCAGCAGTCGGGTCGATTATCAGCCCCAGCATTTT.

The chain combines TRBV21-1 with TRBJ1-1; the table's D gene call, TRBD1, was not cross checked with the DNA. TRBV21-1 is marked as a pseudogene. This CDR3 is built from 15 residues. The CDR3, as DNA: TGTGCCAGCAGCAAAGGGACAGGGAGTCATGGTGAAGCTTTCTTT. Amino acids: CASSKGTGSHGEAFF.

The gene calls are TRBV5-8 and TRBJ1-4, with D unresolved. The V end was cut by 5 bases, the J end by 10 bases, with 21 bases between. The CDR3 runs 15 residues. Germline-derived CDR1 and CDR2 are SGHTS and YDEGEE. CDR3: CASRSERHPPTKLFF. For the CDR3, the DNA is TGTGCCAGCAGGTCCGAGAGACACCCTCCCACAAAACTGTTTTTT.

The chain couples TRBV10-2 to TRBJ1-6; maybe TRBD1 (6 bases). CDR1 is WSHSY, CDR2 SAAADI, per germline. This CDR3 is 15 amino acids long. Trimming removed 6 bases from V and 7 bases from J, with 16 bases in between. DNA of the CDR3: TGCGCCAGCAGGCTGGACAGAGGAGGGAATTCACCCCTCCACTTT. Translating gives CASRLDRGGNSPLHF.

The chain couples TRBV15 to TRBJ2-7, with 8 bases that match TRBD2. The trim removed 2 bases at V and 2 bases at J, leaving 8 bases unmatched. The CDR3 has 16 amino acids. Per the germline V gene, CDR1 is LNHNV and CDR2 is YYDKDF (reference sequence). CDR3 sequence reads: CATSRNGGAGAYEQYF. In nucleotides, the CDR3 is TGTGCCACCAGCAGAAATGGGGGAGCGGGAGCCTACGAGCAGTACTTC.

V and J are TRBV13 and TRBJ1-1, with D tentatively TRBD1 (5 bases). The length of the CDR3 is 13 residues. Looked up from germline, CDR1 is PRHDT and CDR2 is FYEKMQ (reference sequence). Between the trimmed V and J ends, which lost 1 base and 3 bases, there was a span of 6 bases. The CDR3 reads CASSLAGDTEAFF. The CDR3 bases are TGTGCCAGCAGCTTAGCGGGGGACACTGAAGCTTTCTTT. Together with reference TRBV13 and TRBJ1-1, the CDR3 gives the full variable domain: AAGVIQSPRHLIKEKRETATLKCYPIPRHDTVYWYQQGPGQDPQFLISFYEKMQSDKGSIPDRFSAQQFSDYHSELNMSSLELGDSALYFCASSLAGDTEAFFGQGTRLTVV.

The chain uses TRBV9 and TRBJ2-3, with TRBD2 matching 8 bases. The V gene's germline CDR1 is SGDLS and CDR2 YYNGEE. The length of the CDR3 is 16 residues. Losses at the gene ends were 4 bases for V and 0 bases for J; bases not matched to a gene: 7. The CDR3 DNA follows: TGTGCCAGCAGCATAACCGGGGGGGCTAGCACAGATACGCAGTATTTT. Protein sequence: CASSITGGASTDTQYF.

This chain links TRBV5-1 with TRBJ2-1; maybe TRBD2 (6 bases). Per the germline V gene, CDR1 is SGHRS and CDR2 is YFSETQ. The CDR3 is 15 residues long. Trimming stripped 4 bases from V and 6 bases from J, with 17 bases between. This CDR3 is CASSTLALGVNEQFF. The CDR3 DNA reads as TGCGCCAGCAGCACTCTAGCGTTAGGCGTCAATGAGCAGTTCTTC.

V is TRBV29-1 and J is TRBJ2-1; D possibly corresponds to TRBD2 (5 bases). V was pared by 4 bases and J by 0 bases, with 7 bases between. The CDR3 consists of 13 residues. Germline V lookup: CDR1 SQVTM, CDR2 ANQGSEA. The CDR3 reads CSVGRSSYNEQFF. As DNA, the CDR3 is TGCAGCGTTGGGAGGAGCTCCTACAATGAGCAGTTCTTC.

This clone was detected once. This chain connects TRBV5-1 to TRBJ1-4; TRBD1 matches at 8 bases. The ends lost 4 bases at V and 8 bases at J; junction bases unmatched: 4. Germline CDR1 is SGHRS and CDR2 is YFSETQ. This CDR3 contains 13 residues. CDR3 DNA sequence: TGCGCCAGCAGCCCCGGACAGGGCGAAAAACTGTTTTTT. Translation: CASSPGQGEKLFF.

V gene TRBV5-6 combines with J gene TRBJ1-5; 12 nucleotides align to TRBD1. The length of the CDR3 is 15 residues. V shed 5 bases, J shed 4 bases, and the junction held 4 bases outside the gene matches. Germline-derived CDR1 and CDR2 are SGHDT and YYEEEE. CDR3: CASSRDRGLNQPQHF. CDR3 coding DNA: TGTGCCAGCAGTCGGGACAGGGGGCTTAATCAGCCCCAGCATTTT.

This clone was counted a few times. J is TRBJ1-1 and V is TRBV5-5; 9 bases line up with TRBD1. The ends lost 2 bases at V and 0 bases at J; junction bases unmatched: 2. Looked up from germline, CDR1 is SGHKS and CDR2 is YYEKEE (reference sequence). The CDR3 is 15 residues long. The CDR3 sequence: CASSFTGGMNTEAFF. The CDR3 DNA sequence: TGTGCCAGCAGCTTTACAGGGGGCATGAACACTGAAGCTTTCTTT.

The sample holds a few counts of this clone. V gene TRBV4-1 combines with J gene TRBJ1-5, with TRBD1 identical over 7 bases. Germline loops: CDR1 MGHRA, CDR2 YSYEKL. V dropped 1 base and J dropped 3; count of bases not matched to a gene: 6. The CDR3 is 16 residues long. CDR3 residues: CASSQVPGGPNQPQHF. DNA for the CDR3: TGCGCCAGCAGCCAAGTGCCAGGGGGGCCCAATCAGCCCCAGCATTTT.

This rearrangement joins TRBV7-6 to TRBJ1-4, with 7 positions matching TRBD1. CDR3 length equals 17 residues. Germline loops: CDR1 SGHVS, CDR2 FNYEAQ. Trimming removed 1 base from V and 4 bases from J; junction bases left unmatched: 9. CDR3: CASSLGTGAGFNEKLFF. The CDR3 region has the DNA TGTGCCAGCAGCTTAGGCACAGGGGCTGGGTTTAATGAAAAACTGTTTTTT.

This chain links TRBV4-2 with TRBJ2-4, with D hard to call. V lost 0 bases and J lost 6, with 21 bases in between. There are 18 residues in the CDR3. Germline V gene lookup returns CDR1 LGHNA and CDR2 YNFKEQ. The CDR3 is CASSQDRRHLSGGNIQYF. CDR3 DNA: TGTGCCAGCAGCCAAGATCGAAGACACCTCTCGGGTGGAAACATTCAGTACTTC.

The chain combines TRBV5-1 with TRBJ2-3; 8 positions agree with TRBD2. Trimming cost V 6 bases and J 1 base; bases outside gene matches: 4. Germline CDR1 is SGHRS and CDR2 is YFSETQ. The CDR3 totals 14 residues. The CDR3 region has the DNA TGCGCCAGCACCAATAGCGGGGGCACAGATACGCAGTATTTT. It specifies CASTNSGGTDTQYF.